The 31 T cell receptor beta chains below all came from one sample that was sequenced in a study of blood T cell repertoires in COVID-19. Using immunoSEQ multiplex PCR, the repertoire was profiled, and TCRdb retains in-frame clones only, with some absent. Among approximately 300,000 clones listed, 85% were seen once. Sequencing was performed on PBMCs or T cells enriched from blood (not recorded which). These receptors all come from a woman aged 25-40 years who had been exposed to COVID-19.

The chain uses TRBV7-2 and TRBJ1-2; 7 bases are a match to TRBD1. The ends lost 1 base at V and 6 bases at J; junction bases unmatched: 8. Per germline, CDR1 SGHTA and CDR2 FQGNSA. This CDR3 has 15 amino acids. DNA for the CDR3: TGTGCCAGCAGCTTAGAAGCAGGGGGGAAAGATGGCTACACCTTC. It encodes CASSLEAGGKDGYTF.

The rearrangement links TRBV14 to TRBJ2-3, with 8 bases that match TRBD1. This CDR3 is built from 17 residues. The V gene's germline CDR1 is SGHDN and CDR2 FVKESK. J gave up 2 bases and V 2 bases, and 9 bases lay outside the gene matches. The CDR3 loop reads CASSQFMDRVDTDTQYF. The CDR3 DNA sequence: TGTGCCAGCAGCCAATTTATGGACAGGGTGGACACAGATACGCAGTATTTT. The whole variable domain, remainder taken from reference TRBV14 and TRBJ2-3, is EAGVTQFPSHSVIEKGQTVTLRCDPISGHDNLYWYRRVMGKEIKFLLHFVKESKQDESGMPNNRFLAERTGGTYSTLKVQPAELEDSGVYFCASSQFMDRVDTDTQYFGPGTRLTVL.

This clone turned up a few times. The chain recombines TRBV6-5 with TRBJ1-5; 7 nucleotides line up with TRBD1. The CDR3 totals 14 residues. Germline values: CDR1 MNHEY, CDR2 SVGAGI. Trimming removed 5 bases from V and 0 bases from J; junction bases left unmatched: 1. CDR3 sequence reads: CASSRDSSNQPQHF. The DNA for the CDR3 is TGTGCCAGCAGTCGGGACAGTAGCAATCAGCCCCAGCATTTT.

CDR3 loop: CASSSRGTEAFF. CDR3 DNA sequence: TGTGCCAGCAGTTCCAGGGGAACTGAAGCTTTCTTT. The chain employs TRBV6-5 and TRBJ1-1; D may be TRBD1 (6 bases). The CDR3 runs 12 residues. Germline assignment: CDR1 MNHEY and CDR2 SVGAGI. The ends were cut back, 4 bases at V and 5 bases at J, with 8 bases in the middle.

This chain joins TRBV4-1 and TRBJ2-1, with D perhaps matching TRBD1 (6 bases). Trimming stripped 0 bases from V and 0 bases from J, with 12 bases between. Germline loops: CDR1 MGHRA, CDR2 YSYEKL. CDR3 length: 17 residues. CDR3 sequence reads: CASSQDLEGDSYNEQFF. The DNA of the CDR3 is TGCGCCAGCAGCCAAGATCTAGAGGGGGACTCCTACAATGAGCAGTTCTTC.

V gene TRBV29-1 combines with J gene TRBJ2-1; 7 bases are shared with TRBD2. Trimming removed 8 bases from V and 6 bases from J; junction bases left unmatched: 10. Germline CDR1 is SQVTM and CDR2 is ANQGSEA. CDR3 length: 13 amino acids. The CDR3 DNA reads TGCAGCTGTCGACTAGCCCAATCCAATGAGCAGTTCTTC. Its translation is CSCRLAQSNEQFF.

This clone occurred once. The chain links TRBV6-5 to TRBJ1-2; possible D gene TRBD1, 6 bases. Deletions cut 6 bases from V and 4 bases from J, with 12 bases between. This CDR3 comprises 13 residues. Germline CDR1 is MNHEY and CDR2 is SVGAGI. CDR3 nucleotides: TGTGCCAGCAGCAAGGACAGTTTCTATGGCTACACCTTC. Residues: CASSKDSFYGYTF.

This rearrangement joins TRBV19 to TRBJ1-6; TRBD1 matches 9 bases. Trimming at V came to 10 bases and at J to 8 bases, leaving 6 bases not matched to a gene. This CDR3 is built from 13 residues. Per the germline V gene, CDR1 is LNHDA and CDR2 is SQIVND (reference sequence). CDR3 sequence (DNA): TGTGCCACCTGGGACAGGGTGGATTCACCCCTCCACTTT. Its translation is CATWDRVDSPLHF.

The V and J genes are TRBV7-3 and TRBJ1-5, with D unresolved. CDR1 SGHTA and CDR2 FQGTGA come from the germline V gene. V was shortened by 5 bases and J by 12 bases, with 11 bases between the two germline ends. This CDR3 is built from 11 residues. CDR3 residues: CASSRDNRQHF. DNA of the CDR3: TGTGCCAGCAGCCGCGACAACCGCCAGCATTTT.

This chain connects TRBV30 to TRBJ1-2, with D tentatively TRBD1 (6 bases). This CDR3 has 18 amino acids. V was trimmed by 4 bases and J by 2 bases, leaving 26 bases between them. Germline V gives CDR1 GTSNPN, CDR2 SVGIG (reference sequence). The CDR3 DNA sequence: TGTGCCTGGACTAGGGGGGGAGGCGACGTCAATGTGAACTATGGCTACACCTTC. Residues: CAWTRGGGDVNVNYGYTF. Together with reference TRBV30 and TRBJ1-2, the CDR3 gives the full variable domain: SQTIHQWPATLVQPVGSPLSLECTVEGTSNPNLYWYRQAAGRGLQLLFYSVGIGQISSEVPQNLSASRPQDRQFILSSKKLLLSDSGFYLCAWTRGGGDVNVNYGYTFGSGTRLTVV.

V is TRBV7-2 and J is TRBJ2-5, with 13 nucleotides matching TRBD2. V was clipped by 6 bases and J by 2 bases; unmatched bases: 15. This CDR3 is 19 amino acids long. The germline V gene encodes CDR1 SGHTA and CDR2 FQGNSA. The chain's CDR3 is CASSLTSGRTRGTQETQYF. CDR3 sequence (DNA): TGTGCCAGCAGTCTGACTAGCGGGAGGACCCGAGGAACACAAGAGACCCAGTACTTC.

The gene calls are TRBV20-1 and TRBJ2-7; 9 bases fit TRBD2. CDR1 and CDR2 from the germline V gene are DFQATT and SNEGSKA (reference sequence). Trimming took 3 bases from V and 0 from J; bases not matched to a gene: 6. This CDR3 contains 15 residues. Here the CDR3 reads CSASGRLAVSYEQYF. The CDR3 DNA sequence: TGCAGTGCTAGTGGCCGACTAGCGGTCTCCTACGAGCAGTACTTC.

The V gene is TRBV9, the J gene TRBJ1-5; the D gene is possibly TRBD1 (6 bases). CDR3 length: 14 amino acids. The germline V gene has CDR1 SGDLS and CDR2 YYNGEE. Trimming took off 3 bases at V and 7 bases at J, with 14 bases between the two ends. The CDR3 region is CASSAGTGLQPQHF. CDR3 nucleotides: TGTGCCAGCAGCGCAGGAACAGGGTTACAGCCCCAGCATTTT.

The chain has TRBV5-6 and TRBJ1-2, with D hard to call. CDR1 and CDR2 (germline): SGHDT, YYEEEE. V gave up 3 bases and J gave up 8 bases, with 14 bases separating them. The CDR3 runs to 13 residues. The CDR3 loop reads CASSYQGSAGYTF. The CDR3 DNA reads TGTGCCAGCAGCTACCAAGGTTCAGCGGGCTACACCTTC.

This clone has only one observation. The V gene is TRBV6-1, the J gene TRBJ1-6; D uncertain. Deletions cut 3 bases from V and 0 bases from J, with 6 bases between. CDR3 length: 15 amino acids. Germline CDR1 is MNHNS and CDR2 is SASEGT. The CDR3 sequence: CASSDGSSYNSPLHF. The CDR3 bases are TGTGCCAGCAGTGACGGGAGCTCCTATAATTCACCCCTCCACTTT.

This sequence joins TRBV24-1 and TRBJ2-1; possibly TRBD2 for D (5 bases). Per germline, CDR1 KGHDR and CDR2 SFDVKD. V shed 7 bases and J shed 5 bases, with 11 bases lying between them. The CDR3 runs 13 residues. CDR3 sequence (DNA): TGTGCCACCAGCGGACTCCGCAACAATGAGCAGTTCTTC. Its translation is CATSGLRNNEQFF.

This chain uses TRBV20-1 with TRBJ2-7, with D tentatively TRBD2 (5 bases). There are 13 residues in the CDR3. The ends were cut back, 3 bases at V and 3 bases at J, with 12 bases in the middle. Germline V gene lookup returns CDR1 DFQATT and CDR2 SNEGSKA (reference sequence). The CDR3 is CSASRTWDYEQYF. As DNA, the CDR3 is TGCAGTGCTAGTCGGACTTGGGACTACGAGCAGTACTTC.

This chain joins TRBV9 and TRBJ2-5; TRBD2 is a possible D gene (6 bases). V shed 1 base and J shed 3 bases, with 13 bases lying between them. Germline CDR1 reads SGDLS; CDR2 reads YYNGEE. The CDR3 totals 15 residues. The chain's CDR3 is CASSVSTWEEETQYF. CDR3 nucleotide sequence: TGTGCCAGCAGCGTATCTACCTGGGAGGAAGAGACCCAGTACTTC.

This chain uses TRBV12-5 with TRBJ2-3; 13 nucleotides match TRBD2. CDR1 LGHNT and CDR2 FRNRAP come from the germline V gene. V gave up 6 bases and J gave up 4 bases; unmatched junction bases: 4. This CDR3 region has 15 residues. CDR3 loop: CASGTGLAGSDTQYF. The CDR3 DNA follows: TGTGCTAGTGGCACGGGACTAGCGGGGTCAGATACGCAGTATTTT.

The CDR3 bases are TGTGCCAGCAGCAAGGCAGGATTCGGAGGTGTTAGGGAGCTGTTTTTT. As protein: CASSKAGFGGVRELFF. The genes are TRBV21-1 and TRBJ2-2; TRBD2, the D gene given by the table, was not confirmed from the DNA. TRBV21-1 is assigned pseudogene status. CDR3 length: 16 amino acids.

Details on this clone: The junction does not match germline at one end; this may be a read error. The chain recombines TRBV4-3 with TRBJ1-4; TRBD1 might be the D (6 bases). Per germline, CDR1 LGHNA and CDR2 YSLEER. The CDR3 is 14 amino acids. The CDR3 protein is CASSQEPGGRGPLF. The CDR3 nucleotides are TGCGCCAGCAGCCAAGAGCCGGGGGGTCGGGGGCCCCTTTTT.

J is TRBJ2-7 and V is TRBV9; 7 positions match TRBD2. Trimming took 4 bases from V and 4 from J; bases not matched to a gene: 5. Germline V gene sequence: CDR1 SGDLS, CDR2 YYNGEE. The CDR3 totals 13 residues. CDR3 sequence: CASSPRGVYEQYF. In nucleotides, the CDR3 is TGTGCCAGCAGCCCCCGGGGGGTATACGAGCAGTACTTC.

The chain employs TRBV7-6 and TRBJ2-2; TRBD1 matches at 8 bases. Germline CDR1 is SGHVS and CDR2 is FNYEAQ. J was trimmed by 0 bases and V by 1 base; bases with no gene match: 7. The CDR3 is 18 amino acids. This CDR3 is CASSLVDSGGPNTGELFF. For the CDR3, the DNA is TGTGCCAGCAGCTTAGTAGACTCAGGGGGCCCGAACACCGGGGAGCTGTTTTTT.

The rearrangement uses TRBV9 and TRBJ2-1; TRBD2 might be the D (5 bases). Germline CDR1 SGDLS, CDR2 YYNGEE. The CDR3 spans 15 residues. The ends were cut back, 0 bases at V and 6 bases at J, with 13 bases in the middle. CDR3 region: CASSVVSGMSNEQFF. CDR3 in DNA: TGTGCCAGCAGCGTAGTCAGCGGCATGAGCAATGAGCAGTTCTTC. Supplemented by reference TRBV9 and TRBJ2-1, the full variable domain reads DSGVTQTPKHLITATGQRVTLRCSPRSGDLSVYWYQQSLDQGLQFLIQYYNGEERAKGNILERFSAQQFPDLHSELNLSSLELGDSALYFCASSVVSGMSNEQFFGPGTRLTVL.

This sequence joins TRBV13 and TRBJ1-2; D might be TRBD1 (6 bases). CDR1 and CDR2 (germline): PRHDT, FYEKMQ (reference sequence). This CDR3 comprises 14 residues. The V gene lost 5 bases and the J gene lost 2 bases, with 12 bases spanning the gap. CDR3 sequence reads: CASSHVTGNYGYTF. The CDR3 bases are TGTGCCAGCAGCCACGTTACAGGGAACTATGGCTACACCTTC.

CDR3 sequence (DNA): TGTGCCAGCAGTAAGACTAGTTCAGTTACGCAGTATTTT. Translated, it gives CASSKTSSVTQYF. This chain uses TRBV12-3 or TRBV12-4 with TRBJ2-3, with a possible D match to TRBD2 (6 bases). This CDR3 comprises 13 residues. Trimming removed 5 bases at V and 8 bases at J, with 14 bases between.

J is TRBJ1-5 and V is TRBV28; the D gene is possibly TRBD1 (5 bases). The germline V and J ends were trimmed by 7 bases and 3 bases, with 16 bases remaining between them. From germline, CDR1 is MDHEN and CDR2 SYDVKM. The CDR3 extends over 15 amino acids. The CDR3 coding sequence is TGTGCCAGCACCCATGGGGCCAGGGCCAATCAGCCCCAGCATTTT. Translating it yields CASTHGARANQPQHF.

V and J are TRBV5-4 and TRBJ1-2; TRBD1 agrees at 7 bases. CDR1 is SGHNT, CDR2 YYREEE, per germline (reference sequence). The CDR3 totals 15 residues. V dropped 4 bases and J dropped 4; count of bases not matched to a gene: 10. CDR3 nucleotide sequence: TGTGCCAGCAGCCTTCCTTACAGGGGTGGCTATGGCTACACCTTC. Translating gives CASSLPYRGGYGYTF.

The genes are TRBV3-1 (or the pseudogene TRBV3-2) and TRBJ2-7; D is possibly TRBD1 (6 bases). V was pared by 4 bases and J by 7 bases, with 14 bases between. Per the germline V gene, CDR1 is LGHDT and CDR2 is YNNKEL (reference sequence). The CDR3 runs to 13 residues. The CDR3 sequence is CASSLRDTLEQYF. CDR3 bases: TGTGCCAGCAGCCTCAGGGACACCCTAGAGCAGTACTTC.

This sequence joins TRBV27 and TRBJ2-1; 13 positions agree with TRBD2. The germline V gene encodes CDR1 MNHEY and CDR2 SMNVEV (reference sequence). The CDR3 has 15 amino acids. After removal of 6 bases from V and 8 bases from J, the junction contained 7 bases not matched to a gene. The CDR3 region has the DNA TGTGCCAGCAGCAGGACTAGCGGGAGTTTCGATGAGCAGTTCTTC. It codes for CASSRTSGSFDEQFF.

The chain couples TRBV7-3 to TRBJ2-1; TRBD1 aligns across 7 bases. The CDR3 runs 16 residues. CDR1 is SGHTA and CDR2 is FQGTGA in the germline V gene. Trimming removed 5 bases from V and 7 bases from J; junction bases left unmatched: 14. The CDR3 reads CASSPSKGALENEQFF. CDR3 DNA: TGTGCCAGCAGCCCTTCTAAGGGGGCGTTGGAAAATGAGCAGTTCTTC.